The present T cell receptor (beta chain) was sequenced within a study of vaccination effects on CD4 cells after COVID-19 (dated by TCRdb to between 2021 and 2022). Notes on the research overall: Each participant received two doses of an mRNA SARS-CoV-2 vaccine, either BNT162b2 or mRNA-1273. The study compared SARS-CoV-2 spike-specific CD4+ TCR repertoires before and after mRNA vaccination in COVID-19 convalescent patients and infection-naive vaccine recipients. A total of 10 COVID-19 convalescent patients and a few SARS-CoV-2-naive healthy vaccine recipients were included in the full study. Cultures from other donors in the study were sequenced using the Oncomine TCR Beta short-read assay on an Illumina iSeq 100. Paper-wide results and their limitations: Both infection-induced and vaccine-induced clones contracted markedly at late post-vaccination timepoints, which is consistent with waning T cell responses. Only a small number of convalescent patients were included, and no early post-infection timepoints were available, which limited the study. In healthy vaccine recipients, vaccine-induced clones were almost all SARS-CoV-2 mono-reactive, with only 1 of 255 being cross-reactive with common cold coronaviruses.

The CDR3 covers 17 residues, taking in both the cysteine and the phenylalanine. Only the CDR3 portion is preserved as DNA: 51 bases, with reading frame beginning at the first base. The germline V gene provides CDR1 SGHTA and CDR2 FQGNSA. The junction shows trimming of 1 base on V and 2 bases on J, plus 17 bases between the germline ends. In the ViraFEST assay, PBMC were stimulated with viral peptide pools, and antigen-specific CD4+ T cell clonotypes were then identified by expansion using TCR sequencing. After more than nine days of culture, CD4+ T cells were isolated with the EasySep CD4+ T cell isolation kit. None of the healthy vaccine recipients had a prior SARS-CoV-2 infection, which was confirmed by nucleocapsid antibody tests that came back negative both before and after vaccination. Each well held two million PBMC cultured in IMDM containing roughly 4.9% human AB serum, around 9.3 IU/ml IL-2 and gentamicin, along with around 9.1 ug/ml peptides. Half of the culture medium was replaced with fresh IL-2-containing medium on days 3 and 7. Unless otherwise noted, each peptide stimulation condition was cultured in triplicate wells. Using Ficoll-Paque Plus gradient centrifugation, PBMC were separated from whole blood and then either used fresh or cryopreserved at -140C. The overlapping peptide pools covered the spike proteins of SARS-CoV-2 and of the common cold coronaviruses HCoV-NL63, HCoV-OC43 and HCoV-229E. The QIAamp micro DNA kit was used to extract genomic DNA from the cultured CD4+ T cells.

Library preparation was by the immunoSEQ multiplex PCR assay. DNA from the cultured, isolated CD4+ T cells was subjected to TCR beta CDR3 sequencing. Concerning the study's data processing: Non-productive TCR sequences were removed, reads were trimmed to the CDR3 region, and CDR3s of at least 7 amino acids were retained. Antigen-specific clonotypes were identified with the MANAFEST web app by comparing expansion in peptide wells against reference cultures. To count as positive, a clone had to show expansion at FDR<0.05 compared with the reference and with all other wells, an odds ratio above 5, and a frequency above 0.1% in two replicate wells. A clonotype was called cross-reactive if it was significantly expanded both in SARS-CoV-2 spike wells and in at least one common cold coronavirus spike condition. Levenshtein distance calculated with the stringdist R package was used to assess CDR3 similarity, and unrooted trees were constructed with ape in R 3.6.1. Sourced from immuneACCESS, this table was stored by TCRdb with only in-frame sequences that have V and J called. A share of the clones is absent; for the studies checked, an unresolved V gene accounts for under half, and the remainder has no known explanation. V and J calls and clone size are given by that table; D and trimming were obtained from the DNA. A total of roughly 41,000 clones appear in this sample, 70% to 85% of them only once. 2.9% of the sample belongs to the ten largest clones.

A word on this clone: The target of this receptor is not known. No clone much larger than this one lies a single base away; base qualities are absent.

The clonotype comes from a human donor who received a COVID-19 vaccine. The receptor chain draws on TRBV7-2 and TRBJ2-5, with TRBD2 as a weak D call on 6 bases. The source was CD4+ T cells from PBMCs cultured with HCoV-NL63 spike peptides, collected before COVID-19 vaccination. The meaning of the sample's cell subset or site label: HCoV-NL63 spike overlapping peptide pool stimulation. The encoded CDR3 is CASSLVWRSGGQETQYF. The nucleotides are TGTGCCAGCAGCTTAGTATGGCGTTCCGGGGGTCAAGAGACCCAGTACTTC.